The present entry profiles one T cell receptor (beta chain) with its context. The record originates from a study of blood T cell repertoires in COVID-19. Trimming took off 3 bases at V and 1 base at J, with 7 bases between the two ends. CDR1 is SGDLS, CDR2 YYNGEE, per germline. The CDR3 covers 13 residues. Method: immunoSEQ multiplex PCR; TCRdb's copy keeps in-frame clones and lacks some. The repertoire has around 300,000 clones, about 89% of them found once; the top ten carry roughly 2.6%. This receptor was identified in a woman aged 18 to 35 who had recovered from COVID-19. The chain joins TRBV9 to TRBJ1-1, with D maybe TRBD1 (6 bases). Sequencing was performed on PBMCs or T cells enriched from blood (not recorded which). Here the CDR3 DNA reads TGTGCCAGCAGCGCGGGACAGAACACTGAAGCTTTCTTT. Residues: CASSAGQNTEAFF.